A single sample gave rise to the 20 T cell receptor beta chains below, sequenced in a study of shared clonotypes between healthy human individuals. Data came from immunoSEQ multiplex PCR; TCRdb stores just in-frame clones and leaves some out. The table has more than 500,000 clones, approximately 95% seen once; the top ten hold nearly 0.065%. What was sequenced was naive CD4+ T cells sorted from blood. As for subset: CD45RA+ positively selected. All receptors derive from a woman younger than 45 in good health.

V usage is TRBV7-9 and J usage is TRBJ1-3; D is unclear. Germline V gene lookup returns CDR1 SEHNR and CDR2 FQNEAQ (reference sequence). Trimming removed 1 base at V and 3 bases at J, with 19 bases between. This CDR3 is built from 18 residues. CDR3 bases: TGTGCCAGCAGCTTAGATTGGGCCCAAGAAGAGAATGGAAACACCATATATTTT. Translated, it gives CASSLDWAQEENGNTIYF.

The chain is built from TRBV5-1 and TRBJ2-5, with D uncertain. The CDR3 has 14 amino acids. Per germline, CDR1 SGHRS and CDR2 YFSETQ. Deletions cut 0 bases from V and 3 bases from J, with 9 bases between. The CDR3 region is CASSLGLRKETQYF. Written as DNA, the CDR3 is TGCGCCAGCAGCTTGGGTTTGAGAAAAGAGACCCAGTACTTC.

The V gene is TRBV7-2, the J gene TRBJ2-7; 8 nucleotides match TRBD2. The J segment lost 2 bases and the V segment lost 3 bases, leaving 6 bases of the junction unmatched. The CDR3 contains 15 residues. CDR1 is SGHTA, CDR2 FQGNSA, per germline. The CDR3 DNA reads TGTGCCAGCAGCTTTCGGGGGGGACTAGCCTACGAGCAGTACTTC. Amino acid sequence: CASSFRGGLAYEQYF.

V usage is TRBV29-1 and J usage is TRBJ1-4; tentative D call: TRBD1 (5 bases). V lost 0 bases and J lost 8, with 10 bases in between. CDR3 length: 13 residues. Germline lookup yields CDR1 SQVTM and CDR2 ANQGSEA. As DNA, the CDR3 is TGCAGCGTTGAAGATGGGGGGGGAGAAAAACTGTTTTTT. It specifies CSVEDGGGEKLFF. Supplemented by reference TRBV29-1 and TRBJ1-4, the full variable domain reads SAVISQKPSRDICQRGTSLTIQCQVDSQVTMMFWYRQQPGQSLTLIATANQGSEATYESGFVIDKFPISRPNLTFSTLTVSNMSPEDSSIYLCSVEDGGGEKLFFGSGTQLSVL.

Of note for this clone: At the DNA level, this CDR3 is encoded by other sequences in the same sample as well. This chain connects TRBV6-5 to TRBJ1-1; no definite D call. The CDR3 runs 14 residues. Deletions cut 0 bases from V and 2 bases from J, with 7 bases between. Germline assignment: CDR1 MNHEY and CDR2 SVGAGI. DNA for the CDR3: TGTGCCAGCAGTTACTCACTGGGTAACACTGAAGCTTTCTTT. It codes for CASSYSLGNTEAFF.

The chain links TRBV5-4 to TRBJ2-7; the D gene could be TRBD1 or TRBD2 (5 bases each). V lost 2 bases to trimming and J lost 4 bases, with 10 bases between them. CDR1 and CDR2 from the germline V gene are SGHNT and YYREEE (reference sequence). The CDR3 has 13 residues. The DNA of the CDR3 is TGTGCCAGCAGCTTAGGCAGGGAGTACGAGCAGTACTTC. Protein product: CASSLGREYEQYF. The full variable domain, its missing parts supplied by reference TRBV5-4 and TRBJ2-7, is ETGVTQSPTHLIKTRGQQVTLRCSSQSGHNTVSWYQQALGQGPQFIFQYYREEENGRGNFPPRFSGLQFPNYSSELNVNALELDDSALYLCASSLGREYEQYFGPGTRLTVT.

The gene calls are TRBV5-1 and TRBJ2-1, with TRBD2 matching over 11 bases. Unmatched junction bases numbered 4, after V lost 3 bases and J lost 2 bases. Germline V CDR1 and CDR2: SGHRS, YFSETQ. The CDR3 spans 16 residues. For the CDR3, the DNA is TGCGCCAGCAGCTATTTAGCGGGAGGGGCCTACAATGAGCAGTTCTTC. Translation: CASSYLAGGAYNEQFF.

This rearrangement joins TRBV28 to TRBJ2-7, with D uncertain. Germline CDR1 MDHEN, CDR2 SYDVKM. CDR3 size: 10 residues. V lost 5 bases and J lost 5, with 4 bases in between. The CDR3 reads CASSRHEQYF. As DNA, the CDR3 is TGTGCCAGCAGTAGGCACGAGCAGTACTTC.

About this clone itself: Other DNA variants within this sample encode the same CDR3. The chain recombines TRBV28 with TRBJ2-2, with a tentative D call TRBD2 (6 bases). Trimming removed 8 bases at V and 4 bases at J, with 11 bases between. Germline V gene lookup returns CDR1 MDHEN and CDR2 SYDVKM. The CDR3 loop spans 13 amino acids. The CDR3 loop is CASSLSGTGELFF. DNA for the CDR3: TGTGCCAGCTCCCTTAGCGGCACCGGGGAGCTGTTTTTT.

V gene TRBV5-5 combines with J gene TRBJ2-5; 9 nucleotides match TRBD1. Germline V lookup: CDR1 SGHKS, CDR2 YYEKEE (reference sequence). The CDR3 contains 15 residues. The ends lost 4 bases at V and 0 bases at J; junction bases unmatched: 4. CDR3 loop: CASSRWTGDQETQYF. The CDR3 DNA is TGTGCCAGCAGCAGATGGACAGGGGACCAAGAGACCCAGTACTTC.

The chain carries TRBV6-1 and TRBJ1-3; D is unresolved. Deletions cut 4 bases from V and 4 bases from J, with 11 bases between. The V gene's germline CDR1 is MNHNS and CDR2 SASEGT. There are 14 residues in the CDR3. CDR3 in amino acids: CASSGFPGGNTIYF. In DNA, the CDR3 is TGTGCCAGCAGTGGGTTCCCCGGAGGAAACACCATATATTTT.

This clone was picked up one time. This sequence joins TRBV10-3 and TRBJ2-5; D unclear. Trimming left V 4 bases short and J 2 bases short, with 8 bases between. Per germline, CDR1 ENHRY and CDR2 SYGVKD. This CDR3 has 13 amino acids. In DNA form, the CDR3 reads TGTGCCATCAGTGTTGGATCGCAAGAGACCCAGTACTTC. It encodes CAISVGSQETQYF.

The V and J genes are TRBV29-1 and TRBJ2-5; D uncertain. The V gene lost 4 bases and the J gene lost 5 bases, with 14 bases spanning the gap. In germline, CDR1 is SQVTM, CDR2 ANQGSEA. The CDR3 loop spans 13 amino acids. The DNA for the CDR3 is TGCAGCGTTGGTGTACAGTCCAGCGAGACCCAGTACTTC. Translation: CSVGVQSSETQYF.

This clone is a singleton in its sample. The chain couples TRBV19 to TRBJ1-3, with a possible D match to TRBD1 (5 bases). The CDR3 totals 14 residues. The V gene lost 7 bases and the J gene lost 2 bases, with 12 bases spanning the gap. Germline V CDR1 and CDR2: LNHDA, SQIVND (reference sequence). Written as DNA, the CDR3 is TGTGCCAGTAACTCCGGGGCAGCTGGAAACACCATATATTTT. It codes for CASNSGAAGNTIYF.

This chain uses TRBV6-5 with TRBJ2-7, with 10 bases that match TRBD2. CDR3 size: 15 residues. Germline V gene lookup returns CDR1 MNHEY and CDR2 SVGAGI. After removal of 4 bases from V and 0 bases from J, the junction contained 3 bases not matched to a gene. The CDR3: CASSSPSGSSYEQYF. CDR3 bases: TGTGCCAGCAGTTCCCCTAGCGGGAGCTCCTACGAGCAGTACTTC.

The CDR3 loop is CASSIGREGRTDTQYF. In nucleotides, the CDR3 is TGTGCCAGTAGTATTGGGCGGGAGGGACGGACAGATACGCAGTATTTT. The J gene is TRBJ2-3, the V gene TRBV19; 9 bases map to TRBD2. CDR3 length: 16 residues. The junction had 7 bases not matched to a gene; V was cut back by 3 bases and J by 3 bases. In germline, CDR1 is LNHDA, CDR2 SQIVND (reference sequence).

A single count supports this clone. Here the CDR3 reads CSARRMDEQFF. The CDR3 coding sequence is TGCAGTGCTAGGAGGATGGATGAGCAGTTCTTC. This chain uses TRBV20-1 with TRBJ2-1; D gene ambiguous. CDR3 size: 11 residues. The germline V gene encodes CDR1 DFQATT and CDR2 SNEGSKA (reference sequence). V lost 3 bases to trimming and J lost 8 bases, with 8 bases between them.

J is TRBJ2-3 and V is TRBV15, with TRBD2 as a possible D gene (5 bases). V was cut by 3 bases and J by 2 bases, with 9 bases left in between. In germline, CDR1 is LNHNV, CDR2 YYDKDF (reference sequence). This CDR3 is built from 14 residues. CDR3 sequence: CATSRRVATDTQYF. CDR3 DNA sequence: TGTGCCACCAGCAGGAGGGTGGCCACAGATACGCAGTATTTT. The full variable domain, completed using reference TRBV15 and TRBJ2-3, is DAMVIQNPRYQVTQFGKPVTLSCSQTLNHNVMYWYQQKSSQAPKLLFHYYDKDFNNEADTPDNFQSRRPNTSFCFLDIRSPGLGDTAMYLCATSRRVATDTQYFGPGTRLTVL.

Written as DNA, the CDR3 is TGTGCCAGCAGTGAAGTGGCAGGGGGCGAGGGGGACACTGAAGCTTTCTTT. Translated, it gives CASSEVAGGEGDTEAFF. The chain couples TRBV2 to TRBJ1-1; 8 positions match TRBD1. This CDR3 comprises 17 residues. After removal of 1 base from V and 3 bases from J, the junction contained 10 bases not matched to a gene. CDR1 SNHLY and CDR2 FYNNEI come from the germline V gene.

In nucleotides, the CDR3 is TGTGCCAGCAGTTCCCCCGGGAGGGGAAATGAGCAGTTCTTC. Its protein is CASSSPGRGNEQFF. The gene calls are TRBV28 and TRBJ2-1, with 8 bases fitting TRBD2. CDR1 and CDR2 (germline): MDHEN, SYDVKM. J lost 7 bases, V lost 4 bases, and 6 bases had no gene match. CDR3 length: 14 amino acids.